The clone carrying this TCR beta chain was counted at least ten times. The data derive from a study of T cells in Graves' hyperthyroidism and ophthalmopathy. The investigators amplified TCR beta CDR3 regions from RNA transcripts. HTBI primers were used for first-round RT-PCR of the TCR CDR3. TCRdb used MiXCR to reprocess the multiplex PCR reads, holding one entry per CDR3 protein. The sample records a few hundred thousand distinct CDR3 sequences, about half being singletons. From germline, CDR1 is SGHTA and CDR2 FQGTGA. V was trimmed by 5 bases and J by 2 bases, leaving 9 bases between them. The CDR3 is 13 amino acids.

The TCR sequence derives from a woman aged 18-29 years with Graves' hyperthyroidism. This chain joins TRBV7-3 and TRBJ2-5, with D unresolved. Sequencing used peripheral blood or thyroid tissue (not recorded which). CDR3 sequence: CASSQTQQETQYF. The CDR3 DNA sequence: TGTGCCAGCAGCCAGACCCAACAAGAGACCCAGTACTTC. The full variable domain, rest sourced from reference TRBV7-3 and TRBJ2-5, is GAGVSQTPSNKVTEKGKYVELRCDPISGHTALYWYRQSLGQGPEFLIYFQGTGAADDSGLPNDRFFAVRPEGSVSTLKIQRTERGDSAVYLCASSQTQQETQYFGPGTRLLVL.